Included here is one T cell receptor beta chain sequence, with context. Its antigen is currently unknown. The entry originates in a study of cytomegalovirus exposure and HLA in healthy donors. Points from the study as a whole: Apart from CMV serostatus, no immune exposure information was available. TCR association rates varied by HLA locus in a later analysis, with DRB1 highest and HLA-C lowest.

The V and J ends lost 0 bases and 6 bases respectively, with 21 bases between them. CDR1 LGHNA and CDR2 YNFKEQ come from the germline V gene. The CDR3 runs to 17 residues. Use of 60 Vbeta and 13 Jbeta primers characterized the PCR. Per the original methods: Per a later analysis, the number of unique TCR beta chains was about 78 million, of which 8.5 million to 11 million were shared. Profiling relied on immunoSEQ multiplex PCR, and the TCRdb table lists in-frame clones only, not all of them. The DNA gave D and trimming, while V, J and clone size come from that table. This sample's table reports under 40,000 clones.

The TCR sequence derives from a woman in her thirties or forties in good health and CMV-seropositive. V usage is TRBV4-2 and J usage is TRBJ2-7; D is possibly TRBD2 (6 bases). Sequenced material: PBMCs. CDR3 protein: CASSQDGGIVPEGEQYF. CDR3 nucleotide sequence: TGTGCCAGCAGCCAAGATGGGGGAATAGTCCCGGAGGGCGAGCAGTACTTC.